This T cell receptor beta chain derives from a study of technical replicates of blood from a few donors. V was shortened by 7 bases and J by 0 bases, with 13 bases between the two germline ends. The CDR3 sequence is 16 residues long. Germline V lookup: CDR1 MNHNY, CDR2 SVGAGI (reference sequence). Profiled with immunoSEQ multiplex PCR; TCRdb holds only in-frame clones, not every one. The table has about 83,000 clones, around 90% seen once; the top ten hold more than 0.2%. This chain uses TRBV6-6 with TRBJ1-6; the D is unclear. The sequencing input was T cells isolated from PBMCs. The source is a human donor in good health. In nucleotides, the CDR3 is TGTGCCAGCAAACAGATTGTGAGCTCCTATAATTCACCCCTCCACTTT. Translation: CASKQIVSSYNSPLHF.